This T cell receptor (beta chain) is from a study of graft-versus-host responses after intestinal transplantation. At the level of the study: Recipients received multivisceral, liver-intestinal, or isolated intestinal transplants. Once they had received anti-thymocyte globulin induction, all recipients took tacrolimus and steroids for approximately three years.

This table comes from immunoSEQ multiplex PCR, and its TCRdb copy is limited to in-frame clones, with some not included. Of some 66,000 clones in the sample, roughly 90% were seen once. This clone was seen a few times. Germline loops: CDR1 SGHRS, CDR2 YFSETQ. CDR3 size: 14 residues. Germline trimming cut 6 bases from V and 0 bases from J; bases unmatched to any gene: 6. Graft tissue processing released intraepithelial and lamina propria lymphocytes. V gene TRBV5-1 combines with J gene TRBJ2-7; 7 positions agree with TRBD1. The receptor comes from a human patient who received an intestinal transplant, so some T cells may come from the graft donor. The source material was ileum tissue, sampled 350 to 400 days after transplant. The CDR3 spells CASTRDSDSYEQYF. DNA of the CDR3: TGCGCCAGCACCCGGGACAGCGACTCCTACGAGCAGTACTTC.